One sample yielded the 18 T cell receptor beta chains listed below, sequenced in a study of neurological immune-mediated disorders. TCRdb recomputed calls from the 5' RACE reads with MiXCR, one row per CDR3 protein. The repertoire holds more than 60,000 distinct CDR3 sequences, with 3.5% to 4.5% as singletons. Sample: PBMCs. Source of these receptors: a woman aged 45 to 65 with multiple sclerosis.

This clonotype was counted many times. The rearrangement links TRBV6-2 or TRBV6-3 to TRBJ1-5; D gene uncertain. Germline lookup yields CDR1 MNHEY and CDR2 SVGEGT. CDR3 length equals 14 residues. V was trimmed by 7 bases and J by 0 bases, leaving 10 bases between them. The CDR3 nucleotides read TGTGCCAGCACCGGGATAGGTAGCAATCAGCCCCAGCATTTT. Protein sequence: CASTGIGSNQPQHF.

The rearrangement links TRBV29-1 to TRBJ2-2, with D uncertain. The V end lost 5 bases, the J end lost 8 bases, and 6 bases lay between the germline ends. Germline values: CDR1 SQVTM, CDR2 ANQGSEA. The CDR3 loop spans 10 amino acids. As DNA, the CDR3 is TGCAGCGTTTGGTCTGGGGAGCTGTTTTTT. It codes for CSVWSGELFF.

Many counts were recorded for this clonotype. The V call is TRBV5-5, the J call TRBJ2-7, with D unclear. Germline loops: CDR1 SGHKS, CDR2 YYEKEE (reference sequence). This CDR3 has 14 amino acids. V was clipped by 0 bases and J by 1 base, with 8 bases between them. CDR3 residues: CASSLVRQSYEQYF. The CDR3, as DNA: TGTGCCAGCAGCTTGGTGCGGCAGTCCTACGAGCAGTACTTC.

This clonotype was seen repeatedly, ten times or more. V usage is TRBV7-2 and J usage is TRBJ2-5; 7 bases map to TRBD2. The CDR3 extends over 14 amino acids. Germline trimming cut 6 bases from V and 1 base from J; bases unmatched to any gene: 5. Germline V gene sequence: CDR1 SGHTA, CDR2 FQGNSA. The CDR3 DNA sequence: TGTGCCAGCAGTATGGGACTACCCCAAGAGACCCAGTACTTC. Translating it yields CASSMGLPQETQYF.

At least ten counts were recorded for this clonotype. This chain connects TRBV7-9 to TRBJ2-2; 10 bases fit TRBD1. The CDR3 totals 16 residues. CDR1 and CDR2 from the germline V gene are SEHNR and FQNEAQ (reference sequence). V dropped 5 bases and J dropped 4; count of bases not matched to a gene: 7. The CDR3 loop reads CASSPRGTGVTGELFF. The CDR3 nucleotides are TGTGCCAGCAGCCCCCGAGGGACAGGGGTCACCGGGGAGCTGTTTTTT.

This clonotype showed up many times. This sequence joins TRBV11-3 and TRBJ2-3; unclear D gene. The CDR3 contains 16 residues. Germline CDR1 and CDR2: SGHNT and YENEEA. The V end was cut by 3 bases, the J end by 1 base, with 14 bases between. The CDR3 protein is CASSFRGHRGTDTQYF. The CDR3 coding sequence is TGTGCCAGCAGCTTCCGTGGGCATCGGGGCACAGATACGCAGTATTTT.

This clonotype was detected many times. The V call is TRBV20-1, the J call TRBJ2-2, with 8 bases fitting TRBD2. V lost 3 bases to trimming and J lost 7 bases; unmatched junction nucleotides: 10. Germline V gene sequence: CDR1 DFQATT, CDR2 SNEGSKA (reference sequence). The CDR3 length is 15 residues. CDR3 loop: CSASIQREYGGELFF. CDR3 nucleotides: TGCAGTGCTAGTATCCAGCGGGAGTATGGCGGGGAGCTGTTTTTT.

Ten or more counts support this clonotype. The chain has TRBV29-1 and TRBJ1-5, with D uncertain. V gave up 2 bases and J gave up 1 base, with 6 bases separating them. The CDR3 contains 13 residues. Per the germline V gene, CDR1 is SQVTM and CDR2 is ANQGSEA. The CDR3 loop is CSVELDSNQPQHF. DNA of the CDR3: TGCAGCGTTGAACTGGACAGCAATCAGCCCCAGCATTTT.

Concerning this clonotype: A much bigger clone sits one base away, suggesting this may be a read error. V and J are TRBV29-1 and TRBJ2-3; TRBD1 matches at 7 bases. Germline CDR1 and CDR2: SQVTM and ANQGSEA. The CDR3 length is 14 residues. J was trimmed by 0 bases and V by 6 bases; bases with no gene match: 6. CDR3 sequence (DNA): TGCAGCGTCCGGACAGGCATTAGCACAGATACGCAGTATTTT. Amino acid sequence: CSVRTGISTDTQYF.

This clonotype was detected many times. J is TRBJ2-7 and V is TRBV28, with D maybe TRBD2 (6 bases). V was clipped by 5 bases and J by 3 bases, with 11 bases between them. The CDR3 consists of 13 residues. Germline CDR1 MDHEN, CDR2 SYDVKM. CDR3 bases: TGTGCCAGCAGTCCGGGACTTCACTACGAGCAGTACTTC. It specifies CASSPGLHYEQYF.

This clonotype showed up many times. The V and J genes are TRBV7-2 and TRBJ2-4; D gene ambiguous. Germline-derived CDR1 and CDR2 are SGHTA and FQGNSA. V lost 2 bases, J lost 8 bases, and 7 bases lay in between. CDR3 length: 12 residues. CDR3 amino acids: CASSLLYDIQYF. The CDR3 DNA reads TGTGCCAGCAGCTTATTGTACGACATTCAGTACTTC.

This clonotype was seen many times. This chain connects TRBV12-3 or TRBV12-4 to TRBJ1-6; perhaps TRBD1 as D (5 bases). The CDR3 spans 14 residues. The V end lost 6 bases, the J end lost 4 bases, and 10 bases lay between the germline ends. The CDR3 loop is CASRRDSYNSPLHF. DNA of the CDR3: TGTGCCAGCAGAAGAGACAGTTATAATTCACCCCTCCACTTT.

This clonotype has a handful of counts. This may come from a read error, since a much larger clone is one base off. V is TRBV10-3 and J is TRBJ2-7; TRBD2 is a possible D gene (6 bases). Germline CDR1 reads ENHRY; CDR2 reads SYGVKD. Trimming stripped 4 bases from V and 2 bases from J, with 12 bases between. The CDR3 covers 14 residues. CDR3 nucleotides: TGTGCCATCAGTGTCGGAGGGAAGACCTACGAGCAGTACTTC. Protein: CAISVGGKTYEQYF.

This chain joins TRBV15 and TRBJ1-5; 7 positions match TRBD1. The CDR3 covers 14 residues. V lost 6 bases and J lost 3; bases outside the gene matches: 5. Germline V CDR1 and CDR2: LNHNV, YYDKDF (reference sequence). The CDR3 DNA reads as TGTGCCACCAGTACCGGGACAGTCAATCAGCCCCAGCATTTT. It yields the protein CATSTGTVNQPQHF. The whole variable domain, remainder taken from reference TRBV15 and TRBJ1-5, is DAMVIQNPRYQVTQFGKPVTLSCSQTLNHNVMYWYQQKSSQAPKLLFHYYDKDFNNEADTPDNFQSRRPNTSFCFLDIRSPGLGDTAMYLCATSTGTVNQPQHFGDGTRLSIL.

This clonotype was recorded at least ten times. This chain's CDR3 is CAIRKPSGSSYEQYF. The CDR3, as DNA: TGTGCCATCAGAAAACCTAGCGGGAGCTCCTACGAGCAGTACTTC. V is TRBV10-3 and J is TRBJ2-7, with 10 positions matching TRBD2. Germline CDR1 reads ENHRY; CDR2 reads SYGVKD. V gave up 6 bases and J gave up 0 bases; unmatched junction bases: 5. The CDR3 sequence is 15 residues long.

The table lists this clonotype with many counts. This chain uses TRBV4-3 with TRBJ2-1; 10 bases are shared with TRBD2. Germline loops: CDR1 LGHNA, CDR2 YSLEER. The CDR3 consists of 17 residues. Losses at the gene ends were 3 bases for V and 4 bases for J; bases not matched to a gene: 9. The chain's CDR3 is CASSHDELAGGYNEQFF. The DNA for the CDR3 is TGCGCCAGCAGCCACGATGAGTTAGCGGGAGGATACAATGAGCAGTTCTTC.

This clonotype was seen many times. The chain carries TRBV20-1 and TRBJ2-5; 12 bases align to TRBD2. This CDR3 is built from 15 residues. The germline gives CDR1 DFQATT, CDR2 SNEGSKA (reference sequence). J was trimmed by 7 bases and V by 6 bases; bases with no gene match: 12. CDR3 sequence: CSAGGTSGPSGTQYF. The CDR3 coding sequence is TGCAGTGCCGGCGGGACTAGCGGGCCTTCGGGGACCCAGTACTTC.

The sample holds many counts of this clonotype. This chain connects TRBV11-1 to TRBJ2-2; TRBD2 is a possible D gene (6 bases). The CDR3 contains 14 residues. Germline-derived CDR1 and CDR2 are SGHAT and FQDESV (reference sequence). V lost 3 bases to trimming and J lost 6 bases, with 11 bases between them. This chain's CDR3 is CASSFRGNPGELFF. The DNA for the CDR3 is TGTGCCAGCAGCTTCCGGGGGAATCCCGGGGAGCTGTTTTTT.